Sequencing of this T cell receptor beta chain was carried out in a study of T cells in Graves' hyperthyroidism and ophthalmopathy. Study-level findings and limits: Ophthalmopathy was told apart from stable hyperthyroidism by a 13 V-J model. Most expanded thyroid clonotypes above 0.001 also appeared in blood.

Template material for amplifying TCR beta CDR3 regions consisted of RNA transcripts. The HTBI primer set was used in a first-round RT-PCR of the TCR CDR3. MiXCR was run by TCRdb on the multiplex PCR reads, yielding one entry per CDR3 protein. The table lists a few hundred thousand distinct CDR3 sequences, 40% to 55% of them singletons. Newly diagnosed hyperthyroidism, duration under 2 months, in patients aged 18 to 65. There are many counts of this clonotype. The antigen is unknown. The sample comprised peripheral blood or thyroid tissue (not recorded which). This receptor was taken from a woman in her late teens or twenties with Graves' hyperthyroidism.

This CDR3 reads CASSPDSTSPLHF. DNA of the CDR3: TGCGCCAGCAGCCCGGACAGCACTTCACCCCTCCACTTT. The chain has TRBV5-1 and TRBJ1-6, with D maybe TRBD1 (6 bases). Germline CDR1 SGHRS, CDR2 YFSETQ. The CDR3 sequence is 13 residues long. The V and J ends lost 4 bases and 9 bases respectively, with 11 bases between them.